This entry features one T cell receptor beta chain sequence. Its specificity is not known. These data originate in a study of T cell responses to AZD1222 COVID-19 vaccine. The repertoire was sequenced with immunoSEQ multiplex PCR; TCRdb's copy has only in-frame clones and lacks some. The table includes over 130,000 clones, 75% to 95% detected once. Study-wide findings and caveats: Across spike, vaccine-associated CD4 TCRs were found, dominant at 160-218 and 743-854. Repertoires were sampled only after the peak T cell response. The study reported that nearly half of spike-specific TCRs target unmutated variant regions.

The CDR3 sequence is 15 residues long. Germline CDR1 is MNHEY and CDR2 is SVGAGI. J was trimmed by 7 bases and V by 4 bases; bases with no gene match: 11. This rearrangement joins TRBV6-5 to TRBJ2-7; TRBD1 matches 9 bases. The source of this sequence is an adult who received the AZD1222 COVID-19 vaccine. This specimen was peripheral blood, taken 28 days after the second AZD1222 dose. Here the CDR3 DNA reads TGTGCCAGCAGTTTGGGGGACAGGGTAAAGGGGGAGCAGTACTTC. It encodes CASSLGDRVKGEQYF.